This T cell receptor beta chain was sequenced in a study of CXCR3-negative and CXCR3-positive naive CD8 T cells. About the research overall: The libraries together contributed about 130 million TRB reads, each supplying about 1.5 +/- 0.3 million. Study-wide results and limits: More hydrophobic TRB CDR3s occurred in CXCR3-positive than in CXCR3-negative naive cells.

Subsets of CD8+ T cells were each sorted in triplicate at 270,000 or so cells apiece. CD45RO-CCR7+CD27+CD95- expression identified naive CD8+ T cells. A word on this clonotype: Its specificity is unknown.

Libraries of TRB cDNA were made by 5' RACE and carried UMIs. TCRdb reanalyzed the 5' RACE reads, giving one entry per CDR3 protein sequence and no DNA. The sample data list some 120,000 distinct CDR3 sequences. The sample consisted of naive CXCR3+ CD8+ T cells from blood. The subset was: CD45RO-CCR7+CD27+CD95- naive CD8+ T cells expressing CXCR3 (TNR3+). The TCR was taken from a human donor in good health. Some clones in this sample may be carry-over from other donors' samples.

Here the CDR3 reads CASSSGVSYEQYF. The V and J genes are TRBV18 and TRBJ2-7; TCRdb returns TRBD1, unconfirmable since there is no DNA. CDR3 length: 13 amino acids. The germline gives CDR1 KGHSH, CDR2 LQKENI.